This T cell receptor (beta chain) was sequenced during a study of CD8+CD57+ T cells in acquired aplastic anemia (dated by TCRdb to between 2017 and 2018). Describing the broader study: Extracted DNA from sorted CD4+ and CD8+ cells averaged approximately 3.4 ug, ranging from roughly 0.17 to 30 ug. An average of approximately 9.8 million reads for CD4+ cells and roughly 11 million reads for CD8+ cells was obtained from healthy donor samples.

Via the germline V gene, CDR1 is SQVTM and CDR2 ANQGSEA. The CDR3 measures 15 amino acids from cysteine to phenylalanine. Of all the DNA, just the CDR3 is kept, 45 bases in frame from base 1. After removal of 6 bases from V and 4 bases from J, the junction retains 7 bases not matched to a gene. Concerning this clonotype itself: Its antigen specificity is not known. No clone much larger than this one lies a single base away; base qualities are absent.

Genomic DNA served as template for TCR beta VDJ combination and CDR3 sequence profiling. An Illumina HiSeq 2000 was used for TCR repertoire sequencing. The authors' pipeline ran thus. TRBV/TRBJ rearrangement plots, CDR3 size and DJ length profiles, and Simpson's diversity index were used to assess repertoires. The most abundant DNA sequence in the deep sequencing data was defined as the immunodominant clone. CDR3 amino acid sequences were checked for sharing between subjects and were compared against published repertoires and the VDJdb database. TCRdb's own reprocessing of the public reads used fastp at Q25 and MiXCR and kept productive beta chains. Identical CDR3 proteins give one entry, which carries the most common genes and DNA. The V and J calls were not made by the authors but by TCRdb's processing. In this sample the table shows approximately 45,000 distinct CDR3 sequences, about 78% of which occur a single time. The ten biggest clones cover 34% of the sample.

In the study, sorted CD4+ and CD8+ blood T cells from patients with severe aplastic anemia and from healthy subjects underwent deep sequencing of TCR repertoires. Ficoll-Paque density gradient centrifugation was used to isolate peripheral blood mononuclear cells. CD4+ and CD8+ T cells were sorted by FACS or magnetic beads before DNA extraction. Results the study describes overall, beyond this receptor: Twenty-nine CD8+ CDR3 sequences were found in both patients and controls but appeared to be highly expressed in patients and within the immunodominant clones of the patients. Between patients and healthy controls, no significant difference in CD8+ Simpson's diversity was found (P=0.060).

What was sequenced was sorted CD4+, CD8+, or CD8+CD57+ T cells (not recorded which) from PBMCs. This chain is built from TRBV29-1 and TRBJ2-7; 15 bases in the junction line up with TRBD2. This sequence was found in a human donor in good health, serving as a control. This receptor carries the CDR3 CSVEKGLAGGYEQYF. Read as DNA, the sequence is TGCAGCGTGGAAAAGGGACTAGCGGGAGGATACGAGCAGTACTTC.